The rows below give T cell receptor beta chains drawn from one sample of a study of blood T cell repertoires in COVID-19. Generated by immunoSEQ multiplex PCR, the TCRdb table keeps only in-frame clones and is missing some. The table has fewer than 100,000 clones, around nine tenths seen once. Sequencing was carried out using peripheral blood. These receptors all stem from a man between 45 and 60 years old with acute or convalescent COVID-19. The CDR3 runs from the conserved cysteine through the conserved F or W. A D gene is named only where the DNA matches it firmly. Clone size is given for some rows only: seen once, a few or many times, or a class if the clone is expanded.

v_gene: TRBV6-1
abundance: many
j_gene: TRBJ1-2
d_gene: NA
CDR3nt: TGTGCCAGCAGTGAAGCGAGGATAATCTTCGGTGGCTACACCTTC
CDR3aa: CASSEARIIFGGYTF

v_gene: TRBV7-9
abundance: NA
j_gene: TRBJ1-1
d_gene: TRBD1
CDR3nt: TGTGCCAGCAGTTCGGACAGGGGGTCTCGGCGAGCTTTCTTT
CDR3aa: CASSSDRGSRRAFF

v_gene: TRBV14
abundance: NA
j_gene: TRBJ2-7
d_gene: NA
CDR3nt: TGTGCCAGCAGTCCATATGCTACAGCCGGCGGGGTCGAGCAGTACTTC
CDR3aa: CASSPYATAGGVEQYF

v_gene: TRBV19
abundance: NA
j_gene: TRBJ2-3
d_gene: NA
CDR3nt: TGTGCCAGTAGTATATTTCTAGCGAGGGCCACAGATACGCAGTATTTT
CDR3aa: CASSIFLARATDTQYF

v_gene: TRBV7-8
abundance: NA
j_gene: TRBJ1-6
d_gene: NA
CDR3nt: TGTGCCAGCAGCTTAGGCCCCGGAGGCTCCTATAATTCACCCCTCCACTTT
CDR3aa: CASSLGPGGSYNSPLHF

v_gene: TRBV10-3
abundance: NA
j_gene: TRBJ2-1
d_gene: NA
CDR3nt: TGTGCCATCAGTGAGGCCATAGCAGTCGTACTTTATGAGCAGTTCTTC
CDR3aa: CAISEAIAVVLYEQFF

v_gene: TRBV4-1
abundance: NA
j_gene: TRBJ2-7
d_gene: NA
CDR3nt: TGCGCCAGCAGCCAAGGCGACAGTACCTCGGAGCAGTACTTC
CDR3aa: CASSQGDSTSEQYF

v_gene: TRBV14
abundance: NA
j_gene: TRBJ2-1
d_gene: NA
CDR3nt: TGTGCCAGCAGCGCACGACCTCTAGGTCGTGAGCAGTTCTTC
CDR3aa: CASSARPLGREQFF

v_gene: TRBV2
abundance: NA
j_gene: TRBJ1-1
d_gene: NA
CDR3nt: TGTGCCAGCAGTAGGCGGTCGAACACTGAAGCTTTCTTT
CDR3aa: CASSRRSNTEAFF

v_gene: TRBV9
abundance: NA
j_gene: TRBJ2-1
d_gene: NA
CDR3nt: TGTGCCAGCAGCCCCGAAGTCAGTCGGCAGTTCTTC
CDR3aa: CASSPEVSRQFF

v_gene: TRBV27
abundance: NA
j_gene: TRBJ2-5
d_gene: TRBD2
CDR3nt: TGTGCCAGCAGGGCCCTAGCGGGAAAAGAGACCCAGTACTTC
CDR3aa: CASRALAGKETQYF

v_gene: TRBV18
abundance: NA
j_gene: TRBJ2-7
d_gene: TRBD2
CDR3nt: TGTGCCAGCTCGGCTTTCCCGTTTAGCGGGAGGATTACCTACGAGCAGTACTTC
CDR3aa: CASSAFPFSGRITYEQYF

v_gene: TRBV5-1
abundance: NA
j_gene: TRBJ1-2
d_gene: NA
CDR3nt: TGCGCCAGCAGCTTGATTAGGGGCGCGGATGGCTACACCTTC
CDR3aa: CASSLIRGADGYTF

v_gene: TRBV2
abundance: NA
j_gene: TRBJ2-3
d_gene: TRBD2
CDR3nt: TGTGCCAGCAGACTAGCGCAGAGAGATACGCAGTATTTT
CDR3aa: CASRLAQRDTQYF

v_gene: TRBV5-1
abundance: NA
j_gene: TRBJ1-1
d_gene: NA
CDR3nt: TGCGCCAGCAGCTTGGGGACAGCGCCAAACACTGAAGCTTTCTTT
CDR3aa: CASSLGTAPNTEAFF

v_gene: TRBV20-1
abundance: NA
j_gene: TRBJ1-2
d_gene: NA
CDR3nt: TGCAGTGTCAGGGCGGGGGAAGGCTACACCTTC
CDR3aa: CSVRAGEGYTF

v_gene: TRBV7-2
abundance: NA
j_gene: TRBJ1-2
d_gene: NA
CDR3nt: TGTGCCAGCAGCCAAGGGGTAGGACGACTTGGCTACACCTTC
CDR3aa: CASSQGVGRLGYTF

v_gene: TRBV18
abundance: NA
j_gene: TRBJ1-1
d_gene: NA
CDR3nt: TGTGCCAGCTCACCTACTAACACTGAAGCTTTCTTT
CDR3aa: CASSPTNTEAFF

v_gene: TRBV19
abundance: NA
j_gene: TRBJ2-5
d_gene: TRBD2
CDR3nt: TGTGCCAGTAGTTCAGGGTCCCGGGGGGGTATGGAGACCCAGTACTTC
CDR3aa: CASSSGSRGGMETQYF

v_gene: TRBV19
abundance: NA
j_gene: TRBJ1-2
d_gene: NA
CDR3nt: TGTGCCAGTAGCCTCAACAGGGTAGGCTACACCTTC
CDR3aa: CASSLNRVGYTF

v_gene: TRBV19
abundance: NA
j_gene: TRBJ1-3
d_gene: TRBD1
CDR3nt: TGTGCCAGTTTGACAGGGGCCTCTGGAAACACCATATATTTT
CDR3aa: CASLTGASGNTIYF

v_gene: TRBV5-1
abundance: NA
j_gene: TRBJ1-2
d_gene: NA
CDR3nt: TGCGCCAGCAGCTCCTCGGACAGACTCTATGGCTACACCTTC
CDR3aa: CASSSSDRLYGYTF

v_gene: TRBV5-1
abundance: NA
j_gene: TRBJ2-1
d_gene: TRBD2
CDR3nt: TGCGCCAGCAGTCCCGGGACTAGGGACGCCAATGAGCAGTTCTTC
CDR3aa: CASSPGTRDANEQFF

v_gene: TRBV2
abundance: NA
j_gene: TRBJ2-1
d_gene: NA
CDR3nt: TGTGCCAGCAGTGAGCGGGTATCCTACAATGAGCAGTTCTTC
CDR3aa: CASSERVSYNEQFF

v_gene: TRBV7-7
abundance: NA
j_gene: TRBJ2-1
d_gene: NA
CDR3nt: TGTGCCAGCAGCTCCCCCCCGAATAGCCACTTCCATGAGCAGTTCTTC
CDR3aa: CASSSPPNSHFHEQFF

v_gene: TRBV5-5
abundance: NA
j_gene: TRBJ2-2
d_gene: TRBD2
CDR3nt: TGTGCCAGCAGCTTCGGTCTAGCGGGCACCGGGGAGCTGTTTTTT
CDR3aa: CASSFGLAGTGELFF

v_gene: TRBV18
abundance: once
j_gene: TRBJ2-7
d_gene: NA
CDR3nt: TGTGCCAGCACCACTTCCGGGGGCTCCTACGAGCAGTACTTC
CDR3aa: CASTTSGGSYEQYF

v_gene: TRBV3-1/TRBV3-2
abundance: NA
j_gene: TRBJ1-2
d_gene: NA
CDR3nt: TGTGCCAGCAGCCCGACTTGGGTTTATGGCTACACCTTC
CDR3aa: CASSPTWVYGYTF

v_gene: TRBV7-7
abundance: NA
j_gene: TRBJ2-2
d_gene: TRBD2
CDR3nt: TGTGCTAGCAGCTCTAGCGGGATTCTGAGCGGGGAGCTGTTTTTT
CDR3aa: CASSSSGILSGELFF

v_gene: TRBV23-1
abundance: NA
j_gene: TRBJ1-1
d_gene: NA
CDR3nt: TGCGCCAGCAGTCAATCGGGGACACCCTACACTGAAGCTTTCTTT
CDR3aa: CASSQSGTPYTEAFF

v_gene: TRBV2
abundance: NA
j_gene: TRBJ2-7
d_gene: TRBD1
CDR3nt: TGTGCCAGCAGTGACGAGGGGGCGCGAGGACTTGAGCAGTACTTC
CDR3aa: CASSDEGARGLEQYF

v_gene: TRBV9
abundance: NA
j_gene: TRBJ1-2
d_gene: TRBD1
CDR3nt: TGTGCCAGCAGCCCCACAGGGGGGGCCAGCTATGGCTACACCTTC
CDR3aa: CASSPTGGASYGYTF

v_gene: TRBV6-5
abundance: NA
j_gene: TRBJ1-2
d_gene: NA
CDR3nt: TGTGCCAGCAGTTACAACAAAGACTATGGCTACACCTTC
CDR3aa: CASSYNKDYGYTF

v_gene: TRBV18
abundance: NA
j_gene: TRBJ1-2
d_gene: TRBD1
CDR3nt: TGTGCCAGCTCACCTACCGGGACAGACTATGGCTACACCTTC
CDR3aa: CASSPTGTDYGYTF

v_gene: TRBV30
abundance: NA
j_gene: TRBJ1-2
d_gene: TRBD1
CDR3nt: TGTGCCTGGACAACAGGGGGCTTGGGCTATGGCTACACCTTC
CDR3aa: CAWTTGGLGYGYTF

v_gene: TRBV12-5
abundance: once
j_gene: TRBJ1-4
d_gene: TRBD1
CDR3nt: TGTGCTAGTGGTTTGATGGACAGGGGAGGGGGAACTAATGAAAAACTGTTTTTT
CDR3aa: CASGLMDRGGGTNEKLFF

v_gene: TRBV10-2
abundance: NA
j_gene: TRBJ2-1
d_gene: TRBD2
CDR3nt: TGCGCCAGCAGTGATATTGGATTTAGCGGGAGTAATGAGCAGTTCTTC
CDR3aa: CASSDIGFSGSNEQFF